These T cell receptor beta chains were read from a single sample in a study of T-cell reconstitution after alpha-beta-depleted transplantation in children. TCRdb ran MiXCR on the PCR reads and lists one entry per CDR3 protein. Here the sample spans approximately 97,000 distinct CDR3 sequences, 5% to 6% being singletons. The input for sequencing was PBMCs, mostly from graft donor cells, taken 60 days after TCRalphabeta/CD19-depleted stem cell transplant. These receptors all come from a female patient aged 2-9 years who had a stem cell transplant for Fanconi anemia, so the T cells may come from the graft donor. Each CDR3 is given with its conserved first and last residue. A D gene is named only where the DNA matches it firmly. Size is stated for part of the rows, as once, few or many counts, or as a class when the clone is expanded.

clone size	D gene	J gene	V gene	CDR3 protein	CDR3 DNA
many	NA	TRBJ1-4	TRBV20-1	CSAIKGNLAQATNEKLFF	TGCAGTGCTATTAAGGGGAACCTAGCTCAAGCAACTAATGAAAAACTGTTTTTT
many	NA	TRBJ2-3	TRBV20-1	CSASRGPGTQYF	TGCAGTGCTAGCCGCGGGCCAGGTACGCAGTATTTT
many	NA	TRBJ2-3	TRBV7-3	CASSSTYTDTQYF	TGTGCCAGCAGCTCAACATACACAGATACGCAGTATTTT
many	TRBD2	TRBJ2-1	TRBV7-3	CASSLTLGLAGYNEQFF	TGTGCCAGCAGCTTAACGCTGGGACTAGCGGGGTACAATGAGCAGTTCTTC
few	TRBD1	TRBJ2-5	TRBV3-1	CASSQARQGPKQETQYF	TGTGCCAGCAGCCAAGCCAGACAGGGGCCTAAACAAGAGACCCAGTACTTC
NA	NA	TRBJ2-3	TRBV6-1	CASSRTLGGTDTQYF	TGTGCCAGCAGTAGGACCCTGGGCGGCACAGATACGCAGTATTTT
NA	TRBD1	TRBJ2-7	TRBV4-1	CASSPQGALAYEQYF	TGCGCCAGCAGCCCACAGGGGGCCCTCGCCTACGAGCAGTACTTC
few	NA	TRBJ1-1	TRBV5-1	CASSQGSNTEAFF	TGCGCCAGCAGTCAGGGTTCGAACACTGAAGCTTTCTTT
many	NA	TRBJ2-1	TRBV5-1	CASSLATTVVYNEQFF	TGCGCCAGCAGCTTGGCAACGACAGTAGTCTACAATGAGCAGTTCTTC
NA	TRBD2	TRBJ2-3	TRBV28	CASRPAGLAPTDTQYF	TGTGCCAGCAGACCTGCCGGACTAGCGCCCACAGATACGCAGTATTTT
many	TRBD1	TRBJ1-3	TRBV3-1	CASSRGQGGNTIYF	TGTGCCAGCAGCCGCGGACAGGGGGGAAACACCATATATTTT
many	NA	TRBJ1-1	TRBV19	CASSIWQANTEAFF	TGTGCCAGTAGTATTTGGCAGGCGAACACTGAAGCTTTCTTT
many	TRBD2	TRBJ2-7	TRBV12-3/TRBV12-4	CASSASGRSSYEQYF	TGTGCCAGCAGTGCTAGCGGGCGGAGCTCCTACGAGCAGTACTTC